This section outlines one T cell receptor (beta chain) sequence together with its context. CDR3 length: 14 amino acids. This sample is drawn from a study of blood T cell repertoires in COVID-19. Background on the study: The United States, Italy and Spain provided the acute and convalescent COVID-19 samples. Sample material is recorded as cDNA or gDNA derived from T cells, B-cell-depleted T cells, or PBMCs.

Per the original methods: Amplifying reference gene primers gave estimates of nucleated cell counts. TCRdb keeps only in-frame clones here, not all; method: immunoSEQ multiplex PCR. The DNA gave D and trimming, while V, J and clone size come from that table. The sample comprises roughly 200,000 clones, approximately 80% of which are singletons, and roughly 5.2% rests with the top ten. Cohort allocation depended upon clinical history that participants reported. The receptor was isolated from a woman between 55 and 75 years old with acute COVID-19. The sequenced sample was PBMCs or T cells enriched from blood (not recorded which). The chain has TRBV21-1 and TRBJ2-5; the listed D gene, TRBD2, was not tested against the DNA. TRBV21-1 is noted as a pseudogene. The CDR3 sequence: CASSKDSSQETQYF. CDR3 bases: TGTGCCAGCAGCAAAGATAGCAGCCAAGAGACCCAGTACTTC.